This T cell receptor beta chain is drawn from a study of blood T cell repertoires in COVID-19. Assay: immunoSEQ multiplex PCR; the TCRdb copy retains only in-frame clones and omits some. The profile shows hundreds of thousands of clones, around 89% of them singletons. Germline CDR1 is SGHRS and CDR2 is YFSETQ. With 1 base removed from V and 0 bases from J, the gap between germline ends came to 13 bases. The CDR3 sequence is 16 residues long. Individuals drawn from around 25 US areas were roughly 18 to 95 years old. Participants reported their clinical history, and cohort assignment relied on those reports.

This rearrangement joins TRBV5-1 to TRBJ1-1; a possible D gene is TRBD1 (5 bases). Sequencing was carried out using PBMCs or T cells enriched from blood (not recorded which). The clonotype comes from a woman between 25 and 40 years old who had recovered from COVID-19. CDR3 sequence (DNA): TGCGCCAGCAGCTTGCTTCAGGGCGGAATGAACACTGAAGCTTTCTTT. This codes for CASSLLQGGMNTEAFF.